Listed below are T cell receptor beta chains from one sample, sequenced in a study of blood T cell repertoires in COVID-19. Only in-frame clones appear in the TCRdb table, and some are missing; sequencing was by immunoSEQ multiplex PCR. The table lists about 80,000 clones, 82% of them singletons. Sequences were obtained from peripheral blood. The source is a human donor in a cohort sampled during active COVID-19. Each CDR3 is given with its conserved first and last residue. The D gene is left open where the match is weak. Where a row states a size, it is once, few, many or the class of an expanded clone; other rows omit it.

d_gene	j_gene	abundance	v_gene	CDR3aa	CDR3nt
TRBD1	TRBJ1-1	NA	TRBV25-1	CASSEFPGQQEAFF	TGTGCCAGCAGTGAATTCCCGGGACAGCAGGAAGCTTTCTTT
TRBD2	TRBJ2-1	NA	TRBV3-1/TRBV3-2	CASSQAGAGDNEQFF	TGTGCCAGCAGCCAAGCAGGAGCGGGGGACAATGAGCAGTTCTTC
TRBD1	TRBJ2-1	NA	TRBV19	CASSMQQGSDEQFF	TGTGCCAGTAGTATGCAACAGGGGAGCGATGAGCAGTTCTTC
TRBD1	TRBJ2-2	NA	TRBV18	CASSPIQGKFSVSGELFF	TGTGCCAGCTCGCCTATACAGGGGAAGTTTTCAGTGTCCGGGGAGCTGTTTTTT
NA	TRBJ1-2	NA	TRBV9	CASSVASGLGYTF	TGTGCCAGCAGCGTAGCTTCAGGTCTGGGCTACACCTTC
TRBD1	TRBJ1-3	NA	TRBV28	CASSLITGGNTIYF	TGTGCCAGCAGTTTGATCACAGGGGGGAACACCATATATTTT
NA	TRBJ2-5	NA	TRBV7-9	CASSFLGAAKTQYF	TGTGCCAGCAGCTTTTTGGGGGCGGCGAAGACCCAGTACTTC
TRBD1	TRBJ2-7	NA	TRBV18	CASSQTGGSYEQYF	TGTGCCAGCTCGCAAACAGGGGGCTCCTACGAGCAGTACTTC
TRBD1	TRBJ2-2	NA	TRBV5-5	CASSPGTGVKTGELFF	TGTGCCAGCAGCCCGGGAACAGGGGTAAAGACCGGGGAGCTGTTTTTT
TRBD1	TRBJ2-7	NA	TRBV6-5	CATDRGGYEQYF	TGTGCCACCGACAGGGGGGGCTACGAGCAGTACTTC
TRBD2	TRBJ2-1	NA	TRBV7-9	CASRETSGVSNEQFF	TGTGCCAGCAGGGAGACTAGCGGGGTATCCAATGAGCAGTTCTTC
TRBD2	TRBJ2-7	once	TRBV5-1	CASSSLAGYEQYF	TGCGCCAGCAGCTCTCTAGCGGGCTACGAGCAGTACTTC
TRBD1	TRBJ1-4	NA	TRBV6-5	CASMSGQANEKLFF	TGTGCCAGTATGTCAGGACAGGCGAATGAAAAACTGTTTTTT
NA	TRBJ1-5	once	TRBV18	CASSPPGRAEPQHF	TGTGCCAGCTCACCACCGGGGAGGGCTGAGCCCCAGCATTTT
NA	TRBJ2-4	NA	TRBV27	CASSLNRQDIQYF	TGTGCCAGCAGTCTTAATAGACAGGACATTCAGTACTTC
NA	TRBJ1-4	once	TRBV4-1	CASSPRSTNNEKLFF	TGCGCCAGCAGCCCCCGAAGTACTAATAATGAAAAACTGTTTTTT
NA	TRBJ2-5	once	TRBV18	CASSPLQGQETQYF	TGTGCCAGCTCACCCCTCCAGGGGCAAGAGACCCAGTACTTC
TRBD1	TRBJ2-7	few	TRBV9	CASTPQGQASYEQYF	TGTGCCAGCACCCCGCAAGGACAGGCTTCCTACGAGCAGTACTTC
NA	TRBJ2-2	NA	TRBV7-6	CASSSGLNTGELFF	TGTGCCAGCAGCTCTGGGCTGAACACCGGGGAGCTGTTTTTT